The present T cell receptor beta chain was sequenced within a study of T cells in tumors after PD-1 blockade. General observations from the study: Peripheral recruitment is suggested, as some novel exhausted tumor clones were in pre-treatment blood.

As for this clone: Antigen: not known.

This CDR3 has 15 residues. The germline V and J ends were trimmed by 7 bases and 5 bases, with 18 bases remaining between them. Germline values: CDR1 MNHEY, CDR2 SMNVEV (reference sequence). Clones were read by immunoSEQ multiplex PCR, and TCRdb kept only the in-frame ones, dropping some. The table shows 54,000 or so clones, with about 82% occurring only once. The chain uses TRBV27 and TRBJ2-1; D ambiguous. The sequencing here drew on PBMCs, taken before anti-PD-1 treatment. This receptor was obtained from a human donor with basal cell carcinoma. Written as DNA, the CDR3 is TGTGCCAGCACACCAACATTAATCCTCAACAATGAGCAGTTCTTC. It is translated as CASTPTLILNNEQFF.